This TCR beta chain was captured by sequencing in a study of human T cells and chemical hapten exposure. The V gene lost 2 bases and the J gene lost 0 bases, with 14 bases spanning the gap. The germline gives CDR1 SGHNT, CDR2 YYREEE (reference sequence). The CDR3 contains 16 residues. MiXCR, run by TCRdb on the RACE reads, gives a single entry per CDR3 protein. The table records fewer than 200,000 distinct CDR3 sequences, 25% to 35% of them present only once. The time point: patch test 3, about 24 weeks after DPC sensitization. Described treatment: therapeutic diphenylcyclopropenone sensitization with weekly scalp DPC.

This chain uses TRBV5-4 with TRBJ1-1; D remains unclear. This clonotype originated in a woman between 18 and 29 years old with alopecia areata. Some clones in this sample may be carry-over from other donors' samples. The material sequenced was whole blood, taken in connection with sensitization to the hapten diphenylcyclopropenone (DPC). In DNA, the CDR3 is TGTGCCAGCAGCTTTAAGAAGGGCAATATGAACACTGAAGCTTTCTTT. This sequence encodes CASSFKKGNMNTEAFF.